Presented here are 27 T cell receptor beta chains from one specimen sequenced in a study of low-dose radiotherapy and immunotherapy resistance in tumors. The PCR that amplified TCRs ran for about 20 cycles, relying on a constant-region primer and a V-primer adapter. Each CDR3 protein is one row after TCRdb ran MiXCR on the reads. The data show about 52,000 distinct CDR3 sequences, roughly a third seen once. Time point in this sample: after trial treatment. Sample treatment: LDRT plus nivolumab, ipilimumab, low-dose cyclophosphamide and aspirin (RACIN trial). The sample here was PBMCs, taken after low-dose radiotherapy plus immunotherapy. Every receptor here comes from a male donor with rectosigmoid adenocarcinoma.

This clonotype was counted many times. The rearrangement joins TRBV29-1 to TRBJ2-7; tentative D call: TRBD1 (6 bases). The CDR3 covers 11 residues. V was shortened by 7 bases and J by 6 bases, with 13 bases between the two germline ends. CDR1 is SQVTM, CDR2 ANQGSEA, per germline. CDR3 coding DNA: TGCAGCGCCGGACAGTTCTCCGAGCAGTACTTC. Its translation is CSAGQFSEQYF.

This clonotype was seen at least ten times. The CDR3 reads CASSYGQGDNQPQHF. DNA of the CDR3: TGTGCCAGCAGTTACGGACAGGGCGACAATCAGCCCCAGCATTTT. The chain has TRBV6-6 and TRBJ1-5; TRBD1 matches at 8 bases. CDR3 length: 15 amino acids. V shed 2 bases and J 3 bases; nucleotides not matched to a gene: 3. Looked up from germline, CDR1 is MNHNY and CDR2 is SVGAGI (reference sequence).

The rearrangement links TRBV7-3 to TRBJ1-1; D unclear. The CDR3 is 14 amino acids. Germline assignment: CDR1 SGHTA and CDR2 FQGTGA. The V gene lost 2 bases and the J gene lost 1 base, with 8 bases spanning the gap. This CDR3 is CASSLPIANTEAFF. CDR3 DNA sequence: TGTGCCAGCAGCTTACCCATCGCGAACACTGAAGCTTTCTTT.

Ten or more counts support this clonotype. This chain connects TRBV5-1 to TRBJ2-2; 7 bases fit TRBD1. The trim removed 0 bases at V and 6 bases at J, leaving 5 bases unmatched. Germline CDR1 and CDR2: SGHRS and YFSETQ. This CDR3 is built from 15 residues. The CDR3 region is CASSLEGALSGELFF. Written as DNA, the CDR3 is TGCGCCAGCAGCTTGGAGGGGGCATTGTCCGGGGAGCTGTTTTTT.

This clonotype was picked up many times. The CDR3 region has the DNA TGTGCCAGCAGCCCAGGGTTTCTATTTGGGAACACCATATATTTT. This translates into CASSPGFLFGNTIYF. The V call is TRBV11-3, the J call TRBJ1-3, with a possible D match to TRBD1 (5 bases). Germline lookup yields CDR1 SGHNT and CDR2 YENEEA. Deletions cut 5 bases from V and 7 bases from J, with 18 bases between. The CDR3 is made up of 15 amino acids.

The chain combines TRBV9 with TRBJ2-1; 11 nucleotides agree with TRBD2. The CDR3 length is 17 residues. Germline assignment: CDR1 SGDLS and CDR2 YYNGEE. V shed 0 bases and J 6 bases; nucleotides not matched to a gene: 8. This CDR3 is CASSVDLTSGSSNEQFF. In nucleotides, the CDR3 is TGTGCCAGCAGCGTAGATCTCACTAGCGGGAGTTCCAATGAGCAGTTCTTC.

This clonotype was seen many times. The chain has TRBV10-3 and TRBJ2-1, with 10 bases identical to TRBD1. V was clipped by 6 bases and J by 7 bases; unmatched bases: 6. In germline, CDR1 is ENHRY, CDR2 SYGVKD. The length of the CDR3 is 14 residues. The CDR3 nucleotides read TGTGCCATCAGGGTGACAGGGGGCTCGAATGAGCAGTTCTTC. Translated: CAIRVTGGSNEQFF.

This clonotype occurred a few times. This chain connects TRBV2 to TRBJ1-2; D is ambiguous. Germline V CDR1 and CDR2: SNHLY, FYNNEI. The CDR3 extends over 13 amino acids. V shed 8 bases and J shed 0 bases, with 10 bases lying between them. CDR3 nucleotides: TGTGCCAGCGGGGAAGGCCCTAACTATGGCTACACCTTC. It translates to CASGEGPNYGYTF.

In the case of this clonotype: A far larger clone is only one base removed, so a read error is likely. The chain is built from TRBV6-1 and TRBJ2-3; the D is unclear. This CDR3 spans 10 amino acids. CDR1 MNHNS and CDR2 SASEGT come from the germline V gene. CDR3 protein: CVSKGDTQYF. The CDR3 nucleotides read TGTGTCAGCAAAGGGGATACGCAGTATTTT.

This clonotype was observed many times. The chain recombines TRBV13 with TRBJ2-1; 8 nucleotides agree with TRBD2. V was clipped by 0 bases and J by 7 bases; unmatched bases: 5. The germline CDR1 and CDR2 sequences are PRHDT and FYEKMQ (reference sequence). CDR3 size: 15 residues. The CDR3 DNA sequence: TGTGCCAGCAGCTTAGGCGGCGGGAGGAGTAATGAGCAGTTCTTC. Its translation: CASSLGGGRSNEQFF.

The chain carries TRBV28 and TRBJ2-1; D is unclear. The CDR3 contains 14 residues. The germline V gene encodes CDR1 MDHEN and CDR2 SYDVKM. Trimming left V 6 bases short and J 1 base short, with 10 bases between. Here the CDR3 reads CASSPRASYNEQFF. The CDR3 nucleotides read TGTGCCAGCAGCCCCCGGGCTTCCTACAATGAGCAGTTCTTC.

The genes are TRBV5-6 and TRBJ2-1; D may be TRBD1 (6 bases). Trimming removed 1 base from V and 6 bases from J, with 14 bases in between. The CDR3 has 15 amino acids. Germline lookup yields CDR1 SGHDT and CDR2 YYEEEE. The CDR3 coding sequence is TGTGCCAGCAGCTTGTTCGGGGTAGGGGGCAATGAGCAGTTCTTC. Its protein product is CASSLFGVGGNEQFF.

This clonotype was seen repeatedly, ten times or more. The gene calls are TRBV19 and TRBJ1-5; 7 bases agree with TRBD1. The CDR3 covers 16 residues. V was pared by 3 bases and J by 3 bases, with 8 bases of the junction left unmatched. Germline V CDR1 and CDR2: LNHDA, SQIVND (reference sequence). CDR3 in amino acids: CASSMRGHPYNQPQHF. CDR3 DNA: TGTGCCAGTAGTATGAGGGGGCATCCCTACAATCAGCCCCAGCATTTT. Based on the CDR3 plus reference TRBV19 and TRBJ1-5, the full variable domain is DGGITQSPKYLFRKEGQNVTLSCEQNLNHDAMYWYRQDPGQGLRLIYYSQIVNDFQKGDIAEGYSVSREKKESFPLTVTSAQKNPTAFYLCASSMRGHPYNQPQHFGDGTRLSIL.

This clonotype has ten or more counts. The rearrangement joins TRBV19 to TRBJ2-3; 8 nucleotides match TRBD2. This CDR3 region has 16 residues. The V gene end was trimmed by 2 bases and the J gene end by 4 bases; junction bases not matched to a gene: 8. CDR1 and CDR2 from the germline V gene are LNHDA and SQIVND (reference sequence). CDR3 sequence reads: CASSISSGTSADTQYF. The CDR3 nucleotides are TGTGCCAGTAGTATATCGTCCGGGACTAGTGCAGATACGCAGTATTTT. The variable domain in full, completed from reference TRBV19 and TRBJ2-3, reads DGGITQSPKYLFRKEGQNVTLSCEQNLNHDAMYWYRQDPGQGLRLIYYSQIVNDFQKGDIAEGYSVSREKKESFPLTVTSAQKNPTAFYLCASSISSGTSADTQYFGPGTRLTVL.

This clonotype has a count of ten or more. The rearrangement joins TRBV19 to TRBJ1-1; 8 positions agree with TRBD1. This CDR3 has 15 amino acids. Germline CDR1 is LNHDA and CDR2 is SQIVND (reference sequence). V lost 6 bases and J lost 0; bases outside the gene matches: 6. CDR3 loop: CASSRAGGVNTEAFF. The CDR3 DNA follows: TGTGCCAGTAGCAGGGCAGGGGGCGTGAACACTGAAGCTTTCTTT. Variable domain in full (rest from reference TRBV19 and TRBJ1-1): DGGITQSPKYLFRKEGQNVTLSCEQNLNHDAMYWYRQDPGQGLRLIYYSQIVNDFQKGDIAEGYSVSREKKESFPLTVTSAQKNPTAFYLCASSRAGGVNTEAFFGQGTRLTVV.

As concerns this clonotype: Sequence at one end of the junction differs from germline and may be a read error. In DNA form, the CDR3 reads TGTGGCAGCAGTTTTGGGTCTAGCGGGCCCCTCCCCGAGGAGCTGTTTTTT. Protein product: CGSSFGSSGPLPEELFF. The chain carries TRBV28 and TRBJ2-2; 8 nucleotides line up with TRBD2. CDR1 and CDR2 from the germline V gene are MDHEN and SYDVKM. The CDR3 length is 17 residues.

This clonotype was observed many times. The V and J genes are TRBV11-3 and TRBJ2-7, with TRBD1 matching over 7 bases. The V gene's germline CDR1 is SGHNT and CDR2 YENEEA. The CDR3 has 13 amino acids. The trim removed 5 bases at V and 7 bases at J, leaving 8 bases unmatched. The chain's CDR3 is CASSLRDSLEQYF. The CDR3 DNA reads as TGTGCCAGCAGCCTCCGGGACAGCCTTGAGCAGTACTTC.

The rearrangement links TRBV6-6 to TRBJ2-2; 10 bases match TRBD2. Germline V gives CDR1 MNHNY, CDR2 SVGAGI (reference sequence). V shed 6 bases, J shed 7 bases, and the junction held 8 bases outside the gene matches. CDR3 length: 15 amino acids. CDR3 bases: TGTGCCAGCAGCTATAGCGGGAGGAGTCACGGGGAGCTGTTTTTT. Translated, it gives CASSYSGRSHGELFF.

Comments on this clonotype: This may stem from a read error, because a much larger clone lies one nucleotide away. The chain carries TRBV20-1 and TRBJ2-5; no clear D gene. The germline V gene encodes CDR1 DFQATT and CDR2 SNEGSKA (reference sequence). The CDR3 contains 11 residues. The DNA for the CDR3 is TGCAGTGCTAGACAGGTGGAGACCCGGTACTTC. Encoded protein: CSARQVETRYF.

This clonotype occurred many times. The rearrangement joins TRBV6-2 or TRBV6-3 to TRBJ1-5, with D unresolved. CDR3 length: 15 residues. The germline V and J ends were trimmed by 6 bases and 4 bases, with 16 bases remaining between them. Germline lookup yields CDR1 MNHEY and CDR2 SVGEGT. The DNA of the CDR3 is TGTGCCAGCAGGCAAGGGTCTCCGCGGAATCAGCCCCAGCATTTT. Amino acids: CASRQGSPRNQPQHF.

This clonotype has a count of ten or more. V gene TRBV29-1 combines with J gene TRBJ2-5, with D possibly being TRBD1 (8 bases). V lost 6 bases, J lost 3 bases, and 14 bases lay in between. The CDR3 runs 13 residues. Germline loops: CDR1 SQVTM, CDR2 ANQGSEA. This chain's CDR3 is CSVWTGREETQYF. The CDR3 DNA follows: TGCAGCGTATGGACAGGGAGGGAAGAGACCCAGTACTTC.

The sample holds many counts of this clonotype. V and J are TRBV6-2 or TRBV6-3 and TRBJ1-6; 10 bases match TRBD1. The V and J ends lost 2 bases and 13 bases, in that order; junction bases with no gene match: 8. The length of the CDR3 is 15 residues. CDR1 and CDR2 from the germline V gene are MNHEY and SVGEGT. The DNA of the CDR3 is TGTGCCAGCAGTTACCGCGGACAGGGGGTTTATCCCCTCCACTTT. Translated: CASSYRGQGVYPLHF.

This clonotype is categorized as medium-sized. DNA of the CDR3: TGTGCCAGCACCCCAGAGAACACCGGGGAGCTGTTTTTT. Protein: CASTPENTGELFF. The chain is built from TRBV6-2 or TRBV6-3 and TRBJ2-2; D unclear. The ends were cut back, 7 bases at V and 1 base at J, with 7 bases in the middle. The germline V gene has CDR1 MNHEY and CDR2 SVGEGT. This CDR3 spans 13 amino acids.

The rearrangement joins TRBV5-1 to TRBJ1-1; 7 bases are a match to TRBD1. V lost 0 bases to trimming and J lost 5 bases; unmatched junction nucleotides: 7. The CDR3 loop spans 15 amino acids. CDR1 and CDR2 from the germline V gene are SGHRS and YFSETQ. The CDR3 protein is CASSLARQGLTEAFF. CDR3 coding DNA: TGCGCCAGCAGCTTGGCCAGACAGGGATTAACTGAAGCTTTCTTT.

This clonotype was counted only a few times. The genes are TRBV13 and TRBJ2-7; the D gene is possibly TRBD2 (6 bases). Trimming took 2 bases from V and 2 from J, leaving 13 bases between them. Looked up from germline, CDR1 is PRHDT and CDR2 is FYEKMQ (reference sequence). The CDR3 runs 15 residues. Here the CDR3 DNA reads TGTGCCAGCAGCTTACGGCTAGCGCAGGCCTACGAGCAGTACTTC. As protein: CASSLRLAQAYEQYF. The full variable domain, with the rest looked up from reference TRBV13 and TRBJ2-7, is AAGVIQSPRHLIKEKRETATLKCYPIPRHDTVYWYQQGPGQDPQFLISFYEKMQSDKGSIPDRFSAQQFSDYHSELNMSSLELGDSALYFCASSLRLAQAYEQYFGPGTRLTVT.

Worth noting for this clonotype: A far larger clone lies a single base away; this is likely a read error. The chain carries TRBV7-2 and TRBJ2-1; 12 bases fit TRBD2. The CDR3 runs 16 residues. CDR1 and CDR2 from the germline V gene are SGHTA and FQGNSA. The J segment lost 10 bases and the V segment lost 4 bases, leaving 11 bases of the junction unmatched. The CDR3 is CASSSRTSGTRKEQFF. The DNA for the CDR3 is TGTGCCAGCAGCTCCCGGACTAGCGGGACCCGAAAGGAGCAGTTCTTC.

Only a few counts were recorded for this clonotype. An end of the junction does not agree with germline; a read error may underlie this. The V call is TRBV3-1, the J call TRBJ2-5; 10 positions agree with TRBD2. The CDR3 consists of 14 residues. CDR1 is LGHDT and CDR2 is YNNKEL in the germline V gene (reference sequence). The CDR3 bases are TGTGCCAGCAGCCCCAGTCCCAGCGGGAGGGGCCCCCACTTC. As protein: CASSPSPSGRGPHF.